This T cell receptor beta chain comes out of a study of blood T cells in healthy people across ages. Whole-study context: Template switching caught about one barcoded beta molecule for each two T cells.

Then a second PCR, running about 6 to 11 cycles, was carried out with a sample-barcoded 5' primer and a J-beta primer mix. CDR3-containing paired-end reads numbered at least 2.5 million in each sample. TCRdb called the 5' RACE reads again in MiXCR, with one record for every CDR3 protein. The table records about 290,000 distinct CDR3 sequences, around 30% of them present only once. This clonotype was seen a few times. Its antigen is still unknown. Overall study results and limits: Diversity of TCR beta correlated strongly with naive T cell percentage.

Germline V gene data show CDR1 as LGHDT and CDR2 as YNNKEL (reference sequence). V dropped 2 bases and J dropped 1 base, with 6 bases sitting between them. The CDR3 runs to 15 residues. Sequencing used blood. The rearrangement links TRBV3-1 to TRBJ2-6; no definite D call. The clonotype originates from a woman aged 65 to 85 in good health. The CDR3 protein is CASSQWGSGANVLTF. Written as DNA, the CDR3 is TGTGCCAGCAGCCAATGGGGTTCTGGGGCCAACGTCCTGACTTTC.